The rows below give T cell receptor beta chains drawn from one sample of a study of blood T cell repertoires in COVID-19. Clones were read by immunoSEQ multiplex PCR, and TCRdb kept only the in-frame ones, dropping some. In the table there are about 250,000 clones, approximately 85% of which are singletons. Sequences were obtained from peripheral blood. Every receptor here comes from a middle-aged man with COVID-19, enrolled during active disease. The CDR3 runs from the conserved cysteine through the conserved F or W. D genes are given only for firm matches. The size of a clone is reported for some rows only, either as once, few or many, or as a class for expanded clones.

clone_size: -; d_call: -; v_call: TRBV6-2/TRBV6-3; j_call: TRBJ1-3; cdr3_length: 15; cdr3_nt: TGTGCCAGCAGTTACGGCGCAGGGGTCGGAAACACCATATATTTT; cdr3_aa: CASSYGAGVGNTIYF
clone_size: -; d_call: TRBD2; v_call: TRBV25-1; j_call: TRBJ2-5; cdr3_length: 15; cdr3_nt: TGTGCCAGCCGCGGGACTAGCATTGTTCAAGAGACCCAGTACTTC; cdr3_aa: CASRGTSIVQETQYF
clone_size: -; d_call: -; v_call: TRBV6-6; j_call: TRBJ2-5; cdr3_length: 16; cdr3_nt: TGTGCCAGCAGTCCCCCAGGGGGGTACCACGGAGAGACCCAGTACTTC; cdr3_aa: CASSPPGGYHGETQYF
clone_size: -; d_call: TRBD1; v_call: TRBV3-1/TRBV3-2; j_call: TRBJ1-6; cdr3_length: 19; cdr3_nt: TGTGCCAGCAGCCAAGACGGGACAGGGGGGAGCTCCTATAATTCACCCCTCCACTTT; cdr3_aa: CASSQDGTGGSSYNSPLHF
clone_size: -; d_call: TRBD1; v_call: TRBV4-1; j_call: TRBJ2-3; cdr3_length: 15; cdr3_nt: TGCGCCAGCAGCCTCCCCGGGACAGCTACAGATACGCAGTATTTT; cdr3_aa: CASSLPGTATDTQYF
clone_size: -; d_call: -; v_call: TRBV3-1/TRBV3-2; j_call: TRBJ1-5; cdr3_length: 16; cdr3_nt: TGTGCCAGCAGCCAGGGCTTCGGAGGTTGGGATCAGCCCCAGCATTTT; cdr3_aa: CASSQGFGGWDQPQHF
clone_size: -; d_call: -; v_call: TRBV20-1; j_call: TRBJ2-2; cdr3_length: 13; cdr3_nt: TGCAGTGCTAGTGCTCTGAACACCGGGGAGCTGTTTTTT; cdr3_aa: CSASALNTGELFF
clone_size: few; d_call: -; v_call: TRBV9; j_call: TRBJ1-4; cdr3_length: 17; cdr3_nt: TGTGCCAGCAGCGAATGGGACTCTTCACCAACTAATGAAAAACTGTTTTTT; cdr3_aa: CASSEWDSSPTNEKLFF
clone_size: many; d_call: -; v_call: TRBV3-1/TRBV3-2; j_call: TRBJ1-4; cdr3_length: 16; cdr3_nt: TGTGCCAGCAGCCAAGCCACAGGGATCCAAAATGAAAAACTGTTTTTT; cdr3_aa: CASSQATGIQNEKLFF
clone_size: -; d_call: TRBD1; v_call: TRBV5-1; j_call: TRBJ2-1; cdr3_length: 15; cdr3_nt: TGCGCCAGCAGCTTGGAGAGGACAGGGGACCATGAGCAGTTCTTC; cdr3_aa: CASSLERTGDHEQFF
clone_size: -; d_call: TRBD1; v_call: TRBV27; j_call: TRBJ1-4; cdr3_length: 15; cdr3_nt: TGTGCCAGCAGACCAGGGGGTACGACTAATGAAAAACTGTTTTTT; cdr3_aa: CASRPGGTTNEKLFF
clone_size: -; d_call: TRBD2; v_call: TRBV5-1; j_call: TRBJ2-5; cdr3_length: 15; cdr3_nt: TGCGCCAGCAGCCCCCTCCGGGGGGGCCAAGAGACCCAGTACTTC; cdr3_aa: CASSPLRGGQETQYF
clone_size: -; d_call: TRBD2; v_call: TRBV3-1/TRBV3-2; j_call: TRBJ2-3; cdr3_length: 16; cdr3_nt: TGTGCCAGCAGCCAACTAGCGGGGGCTAGCACAGATACGCAGTATTTT; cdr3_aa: CASSQLAGASTDTQYF
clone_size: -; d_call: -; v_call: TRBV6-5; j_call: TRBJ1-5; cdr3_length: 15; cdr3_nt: TGTGCCAGCCTTCCGAGCGAGCTAAGCAATCAGCCCCAGCATTTT; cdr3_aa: CASLPSELSNQPQHF
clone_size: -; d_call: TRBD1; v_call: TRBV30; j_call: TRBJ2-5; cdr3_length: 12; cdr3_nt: TGTGCCTGGTTAGGACAGGGCGAGACCCAGTACTTC; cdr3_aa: CAWLGQGETQYF
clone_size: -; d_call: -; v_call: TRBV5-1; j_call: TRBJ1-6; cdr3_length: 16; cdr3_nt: TGCGCCAGCAGCTTGGCCGGCCCAGGGCTTGATTCACCCCTCCACTTT; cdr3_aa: CASSLAGPGLDSPLHF
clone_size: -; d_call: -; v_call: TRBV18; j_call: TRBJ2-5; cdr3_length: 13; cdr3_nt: TGTGCCAGCTCACGATCGACAGGAGAGACCCAGTACTTC; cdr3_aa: CASSRSTGETQYF
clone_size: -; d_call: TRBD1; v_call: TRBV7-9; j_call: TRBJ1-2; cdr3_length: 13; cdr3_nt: TGTGCCAGCAGCTCAGGGGGCGGGTTTGGCTACACCTTC; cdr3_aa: CASSSGGGFGYTF
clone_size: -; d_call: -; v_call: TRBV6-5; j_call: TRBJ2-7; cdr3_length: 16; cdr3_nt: TGTGCCAGCAGTTACTCGTTTGGCAGGGGGGACTACGAGCAGTACTTC; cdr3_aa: CASSYSFGRGDYEQYF
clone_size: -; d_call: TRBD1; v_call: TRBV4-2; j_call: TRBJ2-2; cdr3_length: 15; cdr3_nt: TGTGCCAGCAGCCAAGAGGCGACAGGGAACGGGGAGCTGTTTTTT; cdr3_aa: CASSQEATGNGELFF
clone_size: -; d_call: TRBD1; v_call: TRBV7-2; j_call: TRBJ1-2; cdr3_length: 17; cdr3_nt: TGTGCCAGCAGCTCCAATGACCGGGGACAGGGGTACTATGGCTACACCTTC; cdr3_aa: CASSSNDRGQGYYGYTF
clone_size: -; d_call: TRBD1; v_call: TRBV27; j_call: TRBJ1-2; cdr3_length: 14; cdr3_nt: TGTGCCAGCAGTTTAGACAGGGGTAACTATGGCTACACCTTC; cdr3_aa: CASSLDRGNYGYTF
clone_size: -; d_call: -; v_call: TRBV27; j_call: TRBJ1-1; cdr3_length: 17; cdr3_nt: TGTGCCAGCAGTTTATCGTCCCTACGGTTAACGAACACTGAAGCTTTCTTT; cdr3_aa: CASSLSSLRLTNTEAFF
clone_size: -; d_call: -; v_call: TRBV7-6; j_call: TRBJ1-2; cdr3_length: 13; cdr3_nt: TGTGCCAGCAGCGCCAACAGGGCCTATGGCTACACCTTC; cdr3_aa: CASSANRAYGYTF
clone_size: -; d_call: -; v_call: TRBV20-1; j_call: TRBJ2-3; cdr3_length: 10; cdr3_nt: TGCAGTGCTTACAGAGATACGCAGTATTTT; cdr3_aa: CSAYRDTQYF
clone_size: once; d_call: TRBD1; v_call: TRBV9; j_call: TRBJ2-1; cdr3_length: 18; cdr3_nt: TGTGCCAGCAGCGCCGTCCGGGACAGCTTAAGCTCCTACAATGAGCAGTTCTTC; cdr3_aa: CASSAVRDSLSSYNEQFF
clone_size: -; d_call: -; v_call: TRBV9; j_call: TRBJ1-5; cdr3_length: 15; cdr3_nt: TGTGCCAGCAGCCCCGCCGGGACACCGACCCAGCCCCAGCATTTT; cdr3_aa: CASSPAGTPTQPQHF
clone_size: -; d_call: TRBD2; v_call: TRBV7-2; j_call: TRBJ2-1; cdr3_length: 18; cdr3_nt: TGTGCCAGCAGCACCCAGACTAGCGGGGGAGGGTCTTACAATGAGCAGTTCTTC; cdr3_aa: CASSTQTSGGGSYNEQFF
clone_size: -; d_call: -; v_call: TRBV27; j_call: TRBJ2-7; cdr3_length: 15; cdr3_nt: TGTGCCAGCAGTTTAACGACTCGGTGGGAGGACGAGCAGTACTTC; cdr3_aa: CASSLTTRWEDEQYF
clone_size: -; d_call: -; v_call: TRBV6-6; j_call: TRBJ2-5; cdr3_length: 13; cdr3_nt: TGTGCCAGCAGACGGGACTTCCAAGAGACCCAGTACTTC; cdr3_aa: CASRRDFQETQYF
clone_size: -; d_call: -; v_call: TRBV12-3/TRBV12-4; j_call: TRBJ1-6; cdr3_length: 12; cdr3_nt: TGTGCCAGTCAGGGTGAAGGTTCACCCCTCCACTTT; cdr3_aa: CASQGEGSPLHF
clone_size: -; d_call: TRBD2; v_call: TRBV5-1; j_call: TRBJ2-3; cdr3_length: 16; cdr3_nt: TGCGCCAGCAGCCAACTAGCGGGGGTTTCTGTGGATACGCAGTATTTT; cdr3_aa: CASSQLAGVSVDTQYF
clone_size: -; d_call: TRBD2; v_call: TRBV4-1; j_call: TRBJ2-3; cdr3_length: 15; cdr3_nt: TGCGCCAGCAGCCTTCGACTAGCGGCCACAGATACGCAGTATTTT; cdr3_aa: CASSLRLAATDTQYF
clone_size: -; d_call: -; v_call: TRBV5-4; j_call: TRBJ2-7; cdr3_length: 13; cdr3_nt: TGTGCCACAGGGGGGTCCGATTTTTACGAGCAGTACTTC; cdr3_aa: CATGGSDFYEQYF
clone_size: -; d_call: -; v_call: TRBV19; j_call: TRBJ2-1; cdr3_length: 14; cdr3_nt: TGTGCCAGCGCTACGACGGGAACCTACAATGAGCAGTTCTTC; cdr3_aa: CASATTGTYNEQFF
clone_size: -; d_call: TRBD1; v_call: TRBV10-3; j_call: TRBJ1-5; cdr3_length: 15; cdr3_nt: TGTGCCATCAGTGAGTCGACAGGGGGCAATCAGCCCCAGCATTTT; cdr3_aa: CAISESTGGNQPQHF
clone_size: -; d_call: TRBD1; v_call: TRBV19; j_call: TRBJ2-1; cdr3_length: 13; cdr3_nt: TGTGCCAGCAGTGAGGGACAGTACAATGAGCAGTTCTTC; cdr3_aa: CASSEGQYNEQFF
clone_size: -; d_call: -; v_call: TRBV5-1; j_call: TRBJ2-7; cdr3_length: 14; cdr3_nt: TGCGCCAGCAGCTTGTCCGGGGAGGGGGACGAGCAGTACTTC; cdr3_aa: CASSLSGEGDEQYF
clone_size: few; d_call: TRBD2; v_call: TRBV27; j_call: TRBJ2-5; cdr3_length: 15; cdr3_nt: TGTGCCAGCAGGGCGACTAGCGGACGGCAAGAGACCCAGTACTTC; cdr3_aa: CASRATSGRQETQYF
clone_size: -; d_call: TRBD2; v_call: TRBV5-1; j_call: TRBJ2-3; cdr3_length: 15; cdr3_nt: TGCGCCAGCAGCCCGGGACTAGCTATCACAGATACGCAGTATTTT; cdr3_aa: CASSPGLAITDTQYF
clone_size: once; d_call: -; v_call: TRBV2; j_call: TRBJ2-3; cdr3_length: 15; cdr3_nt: TGTGCCAGCAGACAGGACCCTCGGGTACGAGATACGCAGTATTTT; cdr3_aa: CASRQDPRVRDTQYF
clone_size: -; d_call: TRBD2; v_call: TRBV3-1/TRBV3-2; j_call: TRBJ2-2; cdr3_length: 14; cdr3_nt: TGTGCCAGCAGGGGACTAGGGATGACCGGGGAGCTGTTTTTT; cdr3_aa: CASRGLGMTGELFF
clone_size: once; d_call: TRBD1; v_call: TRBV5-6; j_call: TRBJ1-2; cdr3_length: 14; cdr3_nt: TGTGCCAGCAGCTTGCGGGACAGCATTTATGGCTACACCTTC; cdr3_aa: CASSLRDSIYGYTF
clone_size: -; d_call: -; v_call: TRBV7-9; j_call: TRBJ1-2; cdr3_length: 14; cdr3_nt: TGTGCCAGCAGCCCTGCCGGGGGAAACTATGGCTACACCTTC; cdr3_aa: CASSPAGGNYGYTF
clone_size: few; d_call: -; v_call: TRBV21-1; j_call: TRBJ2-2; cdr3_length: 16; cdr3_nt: TGTGCCAGCAGCAAAGTGAGGCGGGAGAACACCGGGGAGCTGTTTTTT; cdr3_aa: CASSKVRRENTGELFF
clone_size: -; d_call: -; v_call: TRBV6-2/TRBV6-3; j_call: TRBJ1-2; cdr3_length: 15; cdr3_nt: TGTGCCAGCAGTAACCGGGACAAAACGAACTATGGCTACACCTTC; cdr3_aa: CASSNRDKTNYGYTF
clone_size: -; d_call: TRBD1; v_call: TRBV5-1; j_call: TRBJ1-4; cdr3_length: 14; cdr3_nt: TGCGCCAGCAGCTCCGGAACAGGGGATGAAAAACTGTTTTTT; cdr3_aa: CASSSGTGDEKLFF
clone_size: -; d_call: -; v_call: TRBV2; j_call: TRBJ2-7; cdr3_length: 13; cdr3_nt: TGTGCCAGCAGTGAGGCCAATTTCTACGAGCAGTACTTC; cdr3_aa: CASSEANFYEQYF
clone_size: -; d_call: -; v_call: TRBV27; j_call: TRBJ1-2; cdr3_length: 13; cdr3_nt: TGTGCCAGCAGACGGGACACTGACTATGGCTACACCTTC; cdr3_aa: CASRRDTDYGYTF
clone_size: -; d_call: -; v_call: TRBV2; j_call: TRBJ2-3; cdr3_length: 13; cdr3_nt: TGTGCCAGCACCCTTTCGGGGGATGTCGCGCAGTATTTT; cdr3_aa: CASTLSGDVAQYF
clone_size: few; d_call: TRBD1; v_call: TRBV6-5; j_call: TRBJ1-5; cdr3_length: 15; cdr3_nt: TGTGCCAGCCTTACAGGGGGTTATAGCAATCAGCCCCAGCATTTT; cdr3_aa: CASLTGGYSNQPQHF
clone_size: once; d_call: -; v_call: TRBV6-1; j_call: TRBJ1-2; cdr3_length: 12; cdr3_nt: TGTGCCAGCAGTGAAGGGGCCTATGGCTACACCTTC; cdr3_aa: CASSEGAYGYTF